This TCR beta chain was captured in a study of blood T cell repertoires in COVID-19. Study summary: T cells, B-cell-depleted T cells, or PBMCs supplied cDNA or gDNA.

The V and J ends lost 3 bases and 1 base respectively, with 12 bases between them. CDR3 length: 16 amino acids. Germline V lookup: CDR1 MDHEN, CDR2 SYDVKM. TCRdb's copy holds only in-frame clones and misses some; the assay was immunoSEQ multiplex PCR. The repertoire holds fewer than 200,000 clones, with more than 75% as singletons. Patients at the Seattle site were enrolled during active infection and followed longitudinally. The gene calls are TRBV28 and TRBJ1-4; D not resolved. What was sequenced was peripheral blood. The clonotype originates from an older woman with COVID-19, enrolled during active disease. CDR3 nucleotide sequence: TGTGCCAGCAGTTTTGCTGAAACGGTAACTAATGAAAAACTGTTTTTT. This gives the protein CASSFAETVTNEKLFF.